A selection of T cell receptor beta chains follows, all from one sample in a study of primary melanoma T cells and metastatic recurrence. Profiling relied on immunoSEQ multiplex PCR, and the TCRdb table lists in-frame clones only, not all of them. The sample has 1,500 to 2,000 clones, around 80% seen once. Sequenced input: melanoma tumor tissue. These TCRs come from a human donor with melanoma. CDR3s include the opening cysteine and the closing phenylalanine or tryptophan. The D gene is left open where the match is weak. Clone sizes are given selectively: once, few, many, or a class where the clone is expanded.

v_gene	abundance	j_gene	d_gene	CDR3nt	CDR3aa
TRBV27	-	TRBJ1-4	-	TGTGCCAGCAGTTTAGGGGTCAATGAAAAACTGTTTTTT	CASSLGVNEKLFF
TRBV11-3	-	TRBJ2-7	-	TGTGCCAGCAGCTTTTTCGGGGACGGTTCCTACGAGCAGTACTTC	CASSFFGDGSYEQYF
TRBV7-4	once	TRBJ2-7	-	TGTGCCAGCAGCTCGACGATGGGGCAGATCTACGAGCAGTACTTC	CASSSTMGQIYEQYF
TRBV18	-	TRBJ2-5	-	TGTGCCAGCTCACCACGGGGAGGAGAGACCCAATACTTC	CASSPRGGETQYF
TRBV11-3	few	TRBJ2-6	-	TGTGCCAGCAGCTACTCAGGGAGCTCTGGGGCCAACGTCCTGACTTTC	CASSYSGSSGANVLTF
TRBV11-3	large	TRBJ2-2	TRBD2	TGTGCCAGCAGCTTCCCTAGCGGGGGGCTGAACACCGGGGAGCTGTTTTTT	CASSFPSGGLNTGELFF
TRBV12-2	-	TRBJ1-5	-	TGTGCAAGTCGCCCGGGACCCAAGATGGGTAATCAGCCCCAGCATTTT	CASRPGPKMGNQPQHF
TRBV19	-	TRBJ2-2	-	TGTGCCAGCCTCGGGGGCGTGAACACCGGGGAGCTGTTTTTT	CASLGGVNTGELFF
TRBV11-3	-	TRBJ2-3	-	TGTGCCAGCAGCTCTGGGATGGGGGGAGGATCAGATACGCAGTATTTT	CASSSGMGGGSDTQYF
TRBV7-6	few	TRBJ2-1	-	TGTGCCAGCAGCGCTGACAGAAGCTCCTACAATGAGCAGTTCTTC	CASSADRSSYNEQFF
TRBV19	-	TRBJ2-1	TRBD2	TGTGCCAGTAGTGCCGACACTAGCGGGGTTTACAATGAGCAGTTCTTC	CASSADTSGVYNEQFF
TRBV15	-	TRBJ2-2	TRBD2	TGTGCCACCAGCAGAGACAGGGAGGGCACCGGGGAGCTGTTTTTT	CATSRDREGTGELFF
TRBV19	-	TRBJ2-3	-	TGTGCCACCCGGGACCGGGTGAGCGACACAGATACGCAGTATTTT	CATRDRVSDTDTQYF
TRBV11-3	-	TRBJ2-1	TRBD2	TGTGCCAGCAGCCTTGTGGGGACTAGCGGGGGAGAGGGGTTCTTC	CASSLVGTSGGEGFF
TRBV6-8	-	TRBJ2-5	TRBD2	TGTGCCAGCACCAACGGGGGGAGCGGAGAGACCCAGTACTTC	CASTNGGSGETQYF
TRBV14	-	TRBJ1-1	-	TGTGCCAGCAGCCCTCAGACGAACACTGAAGCTTTCTTT	CASSPQTNTEAFF
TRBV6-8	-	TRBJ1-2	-	TGTGCCAGCAAGGGCAGGGGATCAGATGGCTACACCTTC	CASKGRGSDGYTF
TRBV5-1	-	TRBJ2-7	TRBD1	TGCGCCAGCAGCTTGGACAGGGGGTATAAGGAGCAGTACTTC	CASSLDRGYKEQYF
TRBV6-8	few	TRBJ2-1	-	TGTGGCTTATCGAGATGGGCGAATGAGCAGTTCTTC	CGLSRWANEQFF
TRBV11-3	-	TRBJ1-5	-	TGTGCCAGCAGCCAGTGGGGGCGCAATCAGCCCCAGCATTTT	CASSQWGRNQPQHF
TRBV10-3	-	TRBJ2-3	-	TGTGCCATCAGTGAGTTTCTGGGCACAGATACGCAGTATTTT	CAISEFLGTDTQYF
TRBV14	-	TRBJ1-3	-	TGTGCCAGCAGCCAAGATTTGGGCTACACCATATATTTT	CASSQDLGYTIYF
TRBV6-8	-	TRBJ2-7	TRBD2	TGTGCCAGCAGTGAGGGACTATCGTACGAGCAGTACTTC	CASSEGLSYEQYF
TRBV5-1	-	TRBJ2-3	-	TGCGCCAGCAGCTCCGCGCCTAGCACAGATACGCAGTATTTT	CASSSAPSTDTQYF
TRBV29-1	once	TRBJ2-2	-	TGCAGCGCGCGCCTCAGGAACACCGGGGAGCTGTTTTTT	CSARLRNTGELFF
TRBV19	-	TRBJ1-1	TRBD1	TGTGCCAGTATTAGGACAGGGCAAATATGGGGAAGCGCTGAAGCTTTCTTT	CASIRTGQIWGSAEAFF
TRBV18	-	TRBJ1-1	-	TGTGCCAGCCGATCCGACATGGGCACTGAAGCTTTCTTT	CASRSDMGTEAFF